Included here is one T cell receptor (beta chain) sequence, with context. Its matching antigen is unknown. Donors had nominal health at sampling but likely had unrecorded immune exposures. 60 Vbeta and 13 Jbeta primers were used in PCR. Using immunoSEQ multiplex PCR, the repertoire was profiled, and TCRdb retains in-frame clones only, with some absent. Of around 140,000 clones detected, 70% to 85% appear once; the ten largest clones hold approximately 2.3%. The germline V and J ends were trimmed by 1 base and 3 bases, with 10 bases remaining between them. Germline CDR1 and CDR2: GTSNPN and SVGIG (reference sequence). This CDR3 has 13 residues. The data belong to a study of cytomegalovirus exposure and HLA in healthy donors. Across the study: Earlier findings included more than 95 million unique TCR beta sequences obtained from approximately 170 million T cells.

Study-level points and caveats: In a later analysis, a missense DCLRE1C variant was linked to TCR beta V- and J-gene trimming. What TCR beta sequences reportedly achieved was accurate prediction of HLA-A and HLA-B alleles in most subjects.

The sequenced material came from PBMCs. This chain uses TRBV30 with TRBJ2-7; D may be TRBD1 (6 bases). The receptor comes from a male donor in good health and CMV-seronegative. The CDR3 spells CAWSGTVIYEQYF. In DNA form, the CDR3 reads TGTGCCTGGAGTGGGACAGTGATCTACGAGCAGTACTTC.